This TCR beta chain was obtained from a study of CD4 T cells in relation to SARS-CoV-2 and coronaviruses. Overall study findings and caveats: Crossreactive clones expanded significantly less to SARS-CoV-2 than monoreactive clones.

CDR3 length: 14 amino acids. The V end was cut by 0 bases, the J end by 4 bases, with 8 bases between. Germline V lookup: CDR1 SGHKS, CDR2 YYEKEE (reference sequence). Comments on this clone: Its cognate antigen is unknown.

Assay used: immunoSEQ multiplex PCR; TCRdb lists only in-frame clones, some missing. This sample yields about 37,000 clones, of which 70% to 90% are seen a single time; about 3% belongs to the top ten. The chain recombines TRBV5-5 with TRBJ1-5; D gene unclear. The sample comprised memory CD4+ T cells from PBMCs. The TCR comes from an adult with COVID-19. For the CDR3, the DNA is TGTGCCAGCAGCTTGGGCAGCAGTAATCAGCCCCAGCATTTT. Protein sequence: CASSLGSSNQPQHF.